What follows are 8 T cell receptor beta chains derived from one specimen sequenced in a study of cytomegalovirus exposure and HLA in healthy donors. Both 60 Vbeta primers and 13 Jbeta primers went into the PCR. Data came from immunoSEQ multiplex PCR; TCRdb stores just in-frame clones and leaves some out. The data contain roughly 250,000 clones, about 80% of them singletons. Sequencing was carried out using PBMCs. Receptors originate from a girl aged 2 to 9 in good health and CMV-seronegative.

CDR3 loop: CASSPRQRGEIYEQYF. The CDR3 nucleotides read TGTGCCAGCTCACCTCGGCAACGGGGGGAGATCTACGAGCAGTACTTC. The chain joins TRBV18 to TRBJ2-7; 7 positions agree with TRBD2. In germline, CDR1 is KGHSH, CDR2 LQKENI. This CDR3 contains 16 residues. The V segment lost 3 bases and the J segment 3 bases; nucleotides outside the gene matches: 11. The full variable domain, with the rest looked up from reference TRBV18 and TRBJ2-7, is NAGVMQNPRHLVRRRGQEARLRCSPMKGHSHVYWYRQLPEEGLKFMVYLQKENIIDESGMPKERFSAEFPKEGPSILRIQQVVRGDSAAYFCASSPRQRGEIYEQYFGPGTRLTVT.

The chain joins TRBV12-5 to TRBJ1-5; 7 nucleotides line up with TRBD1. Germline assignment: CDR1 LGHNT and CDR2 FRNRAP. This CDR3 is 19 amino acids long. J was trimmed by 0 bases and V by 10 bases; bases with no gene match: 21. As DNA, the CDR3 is TGTGCTACTACCCCCTCGGGACAGACTTTAAACTATAGCAATCAGCCCCAGCATTTT. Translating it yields CATTPSGQTLNYSNQPQHF.

CDR3 sequence: CASIQPLGDRDLGTIYF. CDR3 in DNA: TGTGCCAGTATCCAACCCTTGGGCGACAGAGACCTTGGCACCATATATTTT. V gene TRBV19 combines with J gene TRBJ1-3; TRBD1 might be the D (5 bases). The germline V gene encodes CDR1 LNHDA and CDR2 SQIVND (reference sequence). Trimming stripped 7 bases from V and 9 bases from J, with 28 bases between. There are 17 residues in the CDR3.

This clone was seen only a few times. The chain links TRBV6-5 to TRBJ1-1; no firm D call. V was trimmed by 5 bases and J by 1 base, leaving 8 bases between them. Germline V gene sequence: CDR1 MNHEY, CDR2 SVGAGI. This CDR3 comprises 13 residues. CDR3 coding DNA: TGTGCCAGCAGTGCCCAGTGGAACACTGAAGCTTTCTTT. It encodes CASSAQWNTEAFF.

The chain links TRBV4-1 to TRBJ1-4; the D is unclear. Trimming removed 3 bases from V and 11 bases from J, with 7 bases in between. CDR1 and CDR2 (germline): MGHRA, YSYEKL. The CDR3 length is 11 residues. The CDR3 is CASSHLSKLFF. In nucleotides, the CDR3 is TGCGCCAGCAGCCATCTCTCCAAACTGTTTTTT.

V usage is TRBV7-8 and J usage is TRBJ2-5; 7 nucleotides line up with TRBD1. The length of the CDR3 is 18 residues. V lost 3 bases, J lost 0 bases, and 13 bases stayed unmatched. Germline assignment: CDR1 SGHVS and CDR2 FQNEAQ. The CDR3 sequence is CASSLGLRNRGDQETQYF. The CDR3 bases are TGTGCCAGCAGCTTGGGCCTCAGAAACAGGGGTGACCAAGAGACCCAGTACTTC. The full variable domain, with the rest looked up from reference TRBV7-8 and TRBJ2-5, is GAGVSQSPRYKVAKRGQDVALRCDPISGHVSLFWYQQALGQGPEFLTYFQNEAQLDKSGLPSDRFFAERPEGSVSTLKIQRTQQEDSAVYLCASSLGLRNRGDQETQYFGPGTRLLVL.

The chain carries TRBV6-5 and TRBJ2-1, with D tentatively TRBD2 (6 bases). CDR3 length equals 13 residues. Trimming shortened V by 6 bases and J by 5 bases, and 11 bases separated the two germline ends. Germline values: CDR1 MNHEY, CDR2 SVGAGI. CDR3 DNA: TGTGCCAGCAGACAGCGGGTCAACAATGAGCAGTTCTTC. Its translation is CASRQRVNNEQFF.

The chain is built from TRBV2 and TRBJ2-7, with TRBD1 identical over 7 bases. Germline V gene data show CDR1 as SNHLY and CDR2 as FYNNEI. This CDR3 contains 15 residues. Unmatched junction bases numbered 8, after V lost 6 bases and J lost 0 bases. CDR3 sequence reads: CASRWDSEVSYEQYF. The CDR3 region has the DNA TGTGCCAGCAGATGGGACAGCGAGGTCTCCTACGAGCAGTACTTC.